This T cell receptor (beta chain) was observed in a study of graft-versus-host responses after intestinal transplantation. Study background: Recipients had multivisceral, liver-intestinal, or isolated intestinal transplants.

This CDR3 is built from 13 residues. Germline loops: CDR1 MGHRA, CDR2 YSYEKL. Measured with immunoSEQ multiplex PCR; TCRdb has only the in-frame clones, and not every one. Found here are approximately 63,000 clones, about nine tenths of them singletons; the top ten hold more than 1.5%. Intraepithelial plus lamina propria lymphocytes were released by processing graft tissue. A remark on this clone: The antigen remains undetermined. One end of the junction varies from germline; a read error may be responsible. Other nucleotide sequences in the sample specify the same CDR3.

Study-level points and caveats: Where graft-donor T cell macrochimerism was present, patients had high graft-versus-host to host-versus-graft clonal ratios in allografts.

The receptor was derived from a human patient who received an intestinal transplant, so some T cells may come from the graft donor. J is TRBJ1-5 and V is TRBV4-1; unclear D gene. The sample in question was ileum tissue, obtained 350 to 400 days after transplant. CDR3 amino acids: CASSQEFDQPQHF. The CDR3 coding sequence is TGCGCCAGCAGCCAAGAATTCGATCAGCCCCAGCACTTT.